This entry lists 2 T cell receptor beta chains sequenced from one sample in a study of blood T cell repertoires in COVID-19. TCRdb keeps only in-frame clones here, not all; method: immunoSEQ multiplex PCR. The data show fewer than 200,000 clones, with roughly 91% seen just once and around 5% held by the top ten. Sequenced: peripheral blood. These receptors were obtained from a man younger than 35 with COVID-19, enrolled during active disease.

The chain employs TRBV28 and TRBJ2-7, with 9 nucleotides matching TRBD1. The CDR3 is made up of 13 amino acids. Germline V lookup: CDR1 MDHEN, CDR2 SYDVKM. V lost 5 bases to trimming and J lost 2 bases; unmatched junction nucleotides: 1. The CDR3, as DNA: TGTGCCAGCAGTAGGACAGGGGCCTACGAGCAGTACTTC. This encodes CASSRTGAYEQYF.

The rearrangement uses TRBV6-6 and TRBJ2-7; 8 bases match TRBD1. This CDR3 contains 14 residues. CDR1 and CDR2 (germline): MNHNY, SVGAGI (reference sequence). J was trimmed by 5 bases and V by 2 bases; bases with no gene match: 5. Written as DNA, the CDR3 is TGTGCCAGCAGTTACCGAGGACAGGGTAACGAGCAGTACTTC. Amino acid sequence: CASSYRGQGNEQYF.